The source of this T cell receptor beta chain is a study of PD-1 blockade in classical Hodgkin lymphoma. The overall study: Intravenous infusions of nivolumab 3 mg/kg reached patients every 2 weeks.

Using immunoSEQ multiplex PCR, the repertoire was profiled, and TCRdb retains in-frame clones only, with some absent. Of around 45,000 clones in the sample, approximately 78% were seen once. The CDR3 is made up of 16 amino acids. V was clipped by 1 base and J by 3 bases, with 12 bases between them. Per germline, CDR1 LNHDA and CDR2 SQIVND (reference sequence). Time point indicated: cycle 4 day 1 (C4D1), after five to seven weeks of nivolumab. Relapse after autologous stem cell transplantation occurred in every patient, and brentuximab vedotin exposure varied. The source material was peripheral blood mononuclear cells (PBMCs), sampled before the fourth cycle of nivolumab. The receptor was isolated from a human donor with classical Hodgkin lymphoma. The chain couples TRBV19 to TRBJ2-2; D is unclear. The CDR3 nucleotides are TGTGCCAGTAGTATAGTTCTTGAGAAATACACCGGGGAGCTGTTTTTT. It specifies CASSIVLEKYTGELFF. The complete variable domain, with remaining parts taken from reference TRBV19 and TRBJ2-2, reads DGGITQSPKYLFRKEGQNVTLSCEQNLNHDAMYWYRQDPGQGLRLIYYSQIVNDFQKGDIAEGYSVSREKKESFPLTVTSAQKNPTAFYLCASSIVLEKYTGELFFGEGSRLTVL.